The 10 T cell receptor beta chains given below trace back to one sample, sequenced in a study of response to subunit inactivated influenza vaccine. From the RT-PCR reads, TCRdb called clonotypes with MiXCR, one entry per CDR3 protein. The sample lists about 170,000 distinct CDR3 sequences, about 11% occurring once. Specimen: CD8+ T cells sorted from PBMCs, collected roughly 24 months after vaccination. Receptors were obtained from a man aged 50 to 69 who received an inactivated influenza vaccine.

There are a few counts of this clonotype. The chain joins TRBV7-9 to TRBJ2-3, with 8 positions matching TRBD2. Germline-derived CDR1 and CDR2 are SEHNR and FQNEAQ (reference sequence). The CDR3 is 17 amino acids. The trim removed 0 bases at V and 1 base at J, leaving 6 bases unmatched. The CDR3 spells CASSLALAAGGTDTQYF. The CDR3 DNA reads as TGTGCCAGCAGCTTAGCACTAGCGGCAGGAGGCACAGATACGCAGTATTTT.

This clonotype was recorded a few times. The rearrangement uses TRBV4-3 and TRBJ2-7; tentatively, D is TRBD1 (5 bases). V lost 0 bases, J lost 5 bases, and 14 bases lay in between. Germline CDR1 is LGHNA and CDR2 is YSLEER. The CDR3 has 15 residues. In DNA, the CDR3 is TGCGCCAGCAGCCAAGAGGGGCGGTTTAAGAACGAGCAGTACTTC. Translation gives CASSQEGRFKNEQYF.

CDR3 in DNA: TGTGCCAGCAGCCAAGATTTCCGGGGGACGACCTACGAGCAGTACTTC. Its protein is CASSQDFRGTTYEQYF. The gene calls are TRBV3-1 and TRBJ2-7; maybe TRBD2 (6 bases). Germline loops: CDR1 LGHDT, CDR2 YNNKEL (reference sequence). The CDR3 is made up of 16 amino acids. V was cut by 0 bases and J by 2 bases, with 14 bases left in between.

This sequence joins TRBV9 and TRBJ1-1; D is possibly TRBD1 (5 bases). CDR3 length: 15 amino acids. Deletions cut 3 bases from V and 1 base from J, with 13 bases between. Per the germline V gene, CDR1 is SGDLS and CDR2 is YYNGEE. The CDR3 here is CASSGTGTQNTEAFF. The CDR3, as DNA: TGTGCCAGCAGCGGCACCGGGACTCAGAACACTGAAGCTTTCTTT.

This rearrangement joins TRBV7-2 to TRBJ2-3, with D perhaps given as TRBD1 or TRBD2 (5 bases each). The germline V gene has CDR1 SGHTA and CDR2 FQGNSA. This CDR3 contains 14 residues. V shed 3 bases and J shed 5 bases, with 12 bases lying between them. The CDR3 is CASSFNRRRDTQYF. Written as DNA, the CDR3 is TGTGCCAGCAGCTTTAACAGGAGGAGAGATACGCAGTATTTT.

This clonotype was picked up a small number of times. This chain joins TRBV9 and TRBJ1-1; D is uncertain. Trimming left V 3 bases short and J 0 bases short, with 9 bases between. Germline CDR1 is SGDLS and CDR2 is YYNGEE. The CDR3 consists of 14 residues. CDR3 nucleotides: TGTGCCAGCAGCGCCCGGACGGTGAACACTGAAGCTTTCTTT. This translates into CASSARTVNTEAFF.

This clonotype was seen only a few times. The V and J genes are TRBV6-5 and TRBJ1-2; a possible D gene is TRBD1 (5 bases). The CDR3 runs 15 residues. Trimming took 2 bases from V and 0 from J, leaving 10 bases between them. Germline V gene sequence: CDR1 MNHEY, CDR2 SVGAGI. Here the CDR3 reads CASSYHPGTNYGYTF. CDR3 nucleotides: TGTGCCAGCAGTTACCATCCAGGGACTAACTATGGCTACACCTTC.

V is TRBV20-1 and J is TRBJ2-7; D is perhaps TRBD1 (6 bases). The CDR3 is 10 residues long. V shed 8 bases and J shed 5 bases, with 10 bases lying between them. Germline CDR1 is DFQATT and CDR2 is SNEGSKA (reference sequence). CDR3 coding DNA: TGCAGTCCCAGGGGTGACGAGCAGTACTTC. This gives the protein CSPRGDEQYF.

Only a few counts were recorded for this clonotype. The chain couples TRBV6-1 to TRBJ2-2; 7 nucleotides agree with TRBD1. Germline V gives CDR1 MNHNS, CDR2 SASEGT. Trimming removed 7 bases from V and 4 bases from J; junction bases left unmatched: 12. This CDR3 has 16 residues. The chain's CDR3 is CASKREIRGLTGELFF. CDR3 in DNA: TGTGCCAGCAAGAGGGAGATTAGGGGGCTCACCGGGGAGCTGTTTTTT.

The table lists this clonotype with a few counts. This chain uses TRBV28 with TRBJ2-1; D gene ambiguous. V lost 8 bases and J lost 2, with 13 bases in between. This CDR3 contains 14 residues. The germline gives CDR1 MDHEN, CDR2 SYDVKM. CDR3 amino acids: CASLPPGPYNEQFF. Here the CDR3 DNA reads TGTGCCAGCCTCCCCCCCGGACCCTACAATGAGCAGTTCTTC. Based on the CDR3 plus reference TRBV28 and TRBJ2-1, the full variable domain is DVKVTQSSRYLVKRTGEKVFLECVQDMDHENMFWYRQDPGLGLRLIYFSYDVKMKEKGDIPEGYSVSREKKERFSLILESASTNQTSMYLCASLPPGPYNEQFFGPGTRLTVL.